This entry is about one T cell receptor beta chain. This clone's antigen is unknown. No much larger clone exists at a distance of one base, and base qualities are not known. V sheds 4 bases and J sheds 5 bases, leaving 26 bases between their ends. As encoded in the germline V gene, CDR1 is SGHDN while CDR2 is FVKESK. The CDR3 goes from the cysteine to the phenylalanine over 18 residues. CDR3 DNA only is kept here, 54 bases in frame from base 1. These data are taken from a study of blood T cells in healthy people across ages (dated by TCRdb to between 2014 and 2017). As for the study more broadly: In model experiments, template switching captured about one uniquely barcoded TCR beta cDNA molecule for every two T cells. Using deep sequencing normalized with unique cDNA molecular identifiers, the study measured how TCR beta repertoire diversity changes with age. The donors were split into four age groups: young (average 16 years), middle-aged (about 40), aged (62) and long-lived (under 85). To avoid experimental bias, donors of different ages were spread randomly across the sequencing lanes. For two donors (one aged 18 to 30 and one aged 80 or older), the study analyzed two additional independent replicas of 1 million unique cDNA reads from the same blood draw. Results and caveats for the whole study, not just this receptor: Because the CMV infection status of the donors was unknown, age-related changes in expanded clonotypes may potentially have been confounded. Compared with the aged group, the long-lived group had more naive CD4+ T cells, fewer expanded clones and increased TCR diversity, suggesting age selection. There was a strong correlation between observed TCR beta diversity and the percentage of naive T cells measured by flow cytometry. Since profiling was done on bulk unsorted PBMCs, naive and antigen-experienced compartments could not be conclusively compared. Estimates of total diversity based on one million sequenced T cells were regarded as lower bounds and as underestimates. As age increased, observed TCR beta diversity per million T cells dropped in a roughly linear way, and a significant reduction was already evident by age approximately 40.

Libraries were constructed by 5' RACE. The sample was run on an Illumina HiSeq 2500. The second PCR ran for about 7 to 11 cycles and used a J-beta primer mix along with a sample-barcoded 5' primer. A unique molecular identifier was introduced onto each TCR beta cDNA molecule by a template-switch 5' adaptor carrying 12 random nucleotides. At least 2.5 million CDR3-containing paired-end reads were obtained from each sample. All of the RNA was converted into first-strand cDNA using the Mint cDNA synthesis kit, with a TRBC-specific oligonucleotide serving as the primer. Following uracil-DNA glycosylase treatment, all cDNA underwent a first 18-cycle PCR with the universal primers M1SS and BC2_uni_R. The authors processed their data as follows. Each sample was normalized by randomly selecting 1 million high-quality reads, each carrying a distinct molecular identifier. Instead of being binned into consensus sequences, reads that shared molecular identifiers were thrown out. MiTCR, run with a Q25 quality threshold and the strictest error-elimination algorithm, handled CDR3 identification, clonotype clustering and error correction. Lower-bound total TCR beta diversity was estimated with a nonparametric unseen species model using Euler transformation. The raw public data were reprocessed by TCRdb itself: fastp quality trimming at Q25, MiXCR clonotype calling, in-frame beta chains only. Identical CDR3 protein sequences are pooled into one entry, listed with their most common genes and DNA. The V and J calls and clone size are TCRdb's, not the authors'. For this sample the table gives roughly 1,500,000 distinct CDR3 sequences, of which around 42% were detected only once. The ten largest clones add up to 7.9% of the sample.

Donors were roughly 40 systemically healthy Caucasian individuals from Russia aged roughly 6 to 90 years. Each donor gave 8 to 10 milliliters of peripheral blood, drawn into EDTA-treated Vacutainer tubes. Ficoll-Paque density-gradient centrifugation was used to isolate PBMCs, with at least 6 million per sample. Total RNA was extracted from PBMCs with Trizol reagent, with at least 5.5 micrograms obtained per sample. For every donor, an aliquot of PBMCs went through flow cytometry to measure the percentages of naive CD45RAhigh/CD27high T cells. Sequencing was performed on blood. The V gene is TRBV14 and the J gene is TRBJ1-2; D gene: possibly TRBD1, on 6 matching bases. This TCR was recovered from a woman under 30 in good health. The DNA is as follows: TGTGCCAGCAGCCCGAGGCTCCAATCAGGGGCGAGTTCGTATGGCTACACCTTC. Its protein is CASSPRLQSGASSYGYTF. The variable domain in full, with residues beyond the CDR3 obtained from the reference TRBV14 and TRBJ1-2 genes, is EAGVTQFPSHSVIEKGQTVTLRCDPISGHDNLYWYRRVMGKEIKFLLHFVKESKQDESGMPNNRFLAERTGGTYSTLKVQPAELEDSGVYFCASSPRLQSGASSYGYTFGSGTRLTVV.